These 20 T cell receptor beta chains were sequenced from one sample in a study of OX40 agonist ivuxolimab in advanced cancers. TCRdb keeps only in-frame clones here, not all; method: immunoSEQ multiplex PCR. Of about 60,000 clones listed, roughly 92% are singletons. The sample in question was CD4+ or CD8+ T cells sorted from blood, obtained in a trial of the OX40 agonist ivuxolimab. The receptors originated from an adult with an advanced solid tumor such as melanoma, head and neck, liver or kidney cancer.

J is TRBJ2-5 and V is TRBV11-1; D tentatively fits TRBD1 or TRBD2 (7 bases each). The V gene's germline CDR1 is SGHAT and CDR2 FQDESV (reference sequence). With 8 bases removed from V and 0 bases from J, the gap between germline ends came to 19 bases. This CDR3 is 16 amino acids long. In DNA, the CDR3 is TGTGCCAGCTCTACGGGTCAGGGGGGGTACCAAGAGACCCAGTACTTC. Translating it yields CASSTGQGGYQETQYF.

This clone appeared a few times. This sequence joins TRBV19 and TRBJ1-1; 9 bases match TRBD1. The junction had 11 bases not matched to a gene; V was cut back by 1 base and J by 5 bases. This CDR3 contains 17 residues. Germline CDR1 is LNHDA and CDR2 is SQIVND (reference sequence). The CDR3 region has the DNA TGTGCCAGTAGTATAGGAGGGCCACAGGGGGCGTGGACTGAAGCTTTCTTT. This gives the protein CASSIGGPQGAWTEAFF.

The V gene is TRBV27, the J gene TRBJ2-1; D unclear. The CDR3 is made up of 13 amino acids. CDR1 MNHEY and CDR2 SMNVEV come from the germline V gene (reference sequence). V lost 5 bases and J lost 5, with 10 bases in between. This CDR3 is CASSQVIHNEQFF. The CDR3 coding sequence is TGTGCCAGCAGTCAGGTGATACACAATGAGCAGTTCTTC.

The chain has TRBV30 and TRBJ2-5; D gene uncertain. CDR3 length: 15 residues. V lost 2 bases, J lost 3 bases, and 16 bases lay in between. Germline loops: CDR1 GTSNPN, CDR2 SVGIG (reference sequence). CDR3 region: CAWSPHLDWEETQYF. The CDR3 coding sequence is TGTGCCTGGAGTCCACATCTCGACTGGGAAGAGACCCAGTACTTC.

This clone is medium-sized (0.01 to 0.1%) within its sample. The chain uses TRBV7-2 and TRBJ2-1; the D is unclear. The germline V and J ends were trimmed by 4 bases and 8 bases, with 6 bases remaining between them. Per the germline V gene, CDR1 is SGHTA and CDR2 is FQGNSA. The length of the CDR3 is 11 residues. The CDR3: CASSSPDEQFF. CDR3 DNA: TGTGCCAGCAGCTCCCCGGATGAGCAGTTCTTC. The complete variable domain, with remaining parts taken from reference TRBV7-2 and TRBJ2-1, reads GAGVSQSPSNKVTEKGKDVELRCDPISGHTALYWYRQSLGQGLEFLIYFQGNSAPDKSGLPSDRFSAERTGGSVSTLTIQRTQQEDSAVYLCASSSPDEQFFGPGTRLTVL.

The rearrangement links TRBV7-2 to TRBJ2-7, with 14 bases aligning to TRBD2. Trimming took 5 bases from V and 4 from J; bases not matched to a gene: 10. The CDR3 is made up of 17 amino acids. CDR1 and CDR2 (germline): SGHTA, FQGNSA. The CDR3: CASSPRLAGGPEYEQYF. In nucleotides, the CDR3 is TGTGCCAGCAGCCCACGACTAGCGGGAGGGCCAGAGTACGAGCAGTACTTC.

The rearrangement uses TRBV13 and TRBJ2-1, with D perhaps matching TRBD2 (7 bases). The CDR3 totals 19 residues. Deletions cut 2 bases from V and 2 bases from J, with 22 bases between. Germline V gene lookup returns CDR1 PRHDT and CDR2 FYEKMQ (reference sequence). CDR3 region: CASSLKGGSGVWPYNEQFF. CDR3 in DNA: TGTGCCAGCAGCTTAAAGGGGGGGAGCGGGGTCTGGCCCTACAATGAGCAGTTCTTC.

The chain combines TRBV15 with TRBJ2-5; 10 positions match TRBD1. Germline values: CDR1 LNHNV, CDR2 YYDKDF (reference sequence). The length of the CDR3 is 15 residues. Trimming took 4 bases from V and 5 from J; bases not matched to a gene: 7. The CDR3, as DNA: TGTGCCACCAGCATCACCGGGACAGGGGACGAGACCCAGTACTTC. This translates into CATSITGTGDETQYF.

V gene TRBV6-6 combines with J gene TRBJ1-4; D call uncertain. The germline V and J ends were trimmed by 2 bases and 6 bases, with 13 bases remaining between them. This CDR3 comprises 15 residues. From germline, CDR1 is MNHNY and CDR2 SVGAGI (reference sequence). For the CDR3, the DNA is TGTGCCAGCAGTTACGGTGGACCGCGAGATGAAAAACTGTTTTTT. Encoded protein: CASSYGGPRDEKLFF.

The CDR3 reads CASSQAGTGIGGGEQYF. In DNA form, the CDR3 reads TGTGCCAGCAGCCAAGCCGGGACAGGGATCGGTGGGGGCGAGCAGTACTTC. The chain carries TRBV14 and TRBJ2-7, with 9 bases aligning to TRBD1. Per germline, CDR1 SGHDN and CDR2 FVKESK. V was pared by 1 base and J by 6 bases, with 13 bases of the junction left unmatched. The CDR3 is 17 residues long.

V gene TRBV25-1 combines with J gene TRBJ2-7; 8 bases agree with TRBD1. The ends lost 4 bases at V and 3 bases at J; junction bases unmatched: 8. Germline loops: CDR1 MGHDK, CDR2 SYGVNS. The CDR3 sequence is 15 residues long. The CDR3 loop reads CASSGLQTGDYEQYF. The CDR3, as DNA: TGTGCCAGCAGTGGGCTTCAGACAGGGGACTACGAGCAGTACTTC.

J is TRBJ1-5 and V is TRBV28; D is unclear. Trimming stripped 7 bases from V and 0 bases from J, with 7 bases between. The CDR3 consists of 13 residues. Germline CDR1 is MDHEN and CDR2 is SYDVKM. The CDR3 nucleotides are TGTGCCAGCATCGGAAATAGCAATCAGCCCCAGCATTTT. Translated: CASIGNSNQPQHF. Looking up the rest from reference TRBV28 and TRBJ1-5 gives the full variable domain: DVKVTQSSRYLVKRTGEKVFLECVQDMDHENMFWYRQDPGLGLRLIYFSYDVKMKEKGDIPEGYSVSREKKERFSLILESASTNQTSMYLCASIGNSNQPQHFGDGTRLSIL.

This clone was recorded a few times. The J gene is TRBJ2-5, the V gene TRBV6-6, with 8 bases that match TRBD1. The CDR3 is 14 residues long. Germline trimming cut 7 bases from V and 4 bases from J; bases unmatched to any gene: 8. CDR1 is MNHNY and CDR2 is SVGAGI in the germline V gene (reference sequence). For the CDR3, the DNA is TGTGCCAGCACCCAGGGGGCAGGTACAGAGACCCAGTACTTC. Protein sequence: CASTQGAGTETQYF.

V usage is TRBV9 and J usage is TRBJ2-3, with 11 bases lining up with TRBD2. Trimming at V came to 2 bases and at J to 0 bases, leaving 17 bases not matched to a gene. This CDR3 region has 21 residues. From germline, CDR1 is SGDLS and CDR2 YYNGEE. CDR3: CASSVGRLGLTSGTSTDTQYF. CDR3 nucleotide sequence: TGTGCCAGCAGCGTGGGGAGGCTGGGTTTGACTAGCGGGACCAGCACAGATACGCAGTATTTT.

This clone has a single count. This sequence joins TRBV9 and TRBJ2-7, with TRBD1 as a possible D gene (5 bases). Trimming took 0 bases from V and 2 from J, leaving 9 bases between them. Germline V gives CDR1 SGDLS, CDR2 YYNGEE. The CDR3 is 14 residues long. CDR3 amino acids: CASSVDTGTYEQYF. The CDR3 region has the DNA TGTGCCAGCAGCGTAGATACAGGAACCTACGAGCAGTACTTC.

The rearrangement links TRBV4-3 to TRBJ2-1; D unclear. Trimming took off 0 bases at V and 7 bases at J, with 13 bases between the two ends. The germline V gene has CDR1 LGHNA and CDR2 YSLEER. The CDR3 runs to 15 residues. The CDR3: CASSQDGLELNEQFF. CDR3 nucleotides: TGCGCCAGCAGCCAAGATGGTTTAGAGTTGAATGAGCAGTTCTTC.

This clone was seen only once. The V call is TRBV19, the J call TRBJ1-1; no clear D gene. Germline V gene sequence: CDR1 LNHDA, CDR2 SQIVND (reference sequence). The CDR3 is 11 residues long. The V gene lost 6 bases and the J gene lost 7 bases, with 9 bases spanning the gap. The CDR3 sequence is CASSPGVEAFF. The DNA for the CDR3 is TGTGCCAGTAGCCCCGGGGTTGAAGCTTTCTTT.

The gene calls are TRBV2 and TRBJ1-1; the D gene is possibly TRBD1 (5 bases). Trimming took 7 bases from V and 1 from J, leaving 16 bases between them. Looked up from germline, CDR1 is SNHLY and CDR2 is FYNNEI. The CDR3 is 15 amino acids. The CDR3 DNA sequence: TGTGCCAGCAAGGGGTTCCTTGCCACGAACACTGAAGCTTTCTTT. Translating gives CASKGFLATNTEAFF.

The V call is TRBV5-4, the J call TRBJ2-7; 11 bases are a match to TRBD2. Germline V CDR1 and CDR2: SGHNT, YYREEE (reference sequence). There are 17 residues in the CDR3. Trimming at V came to 0 bases and at J to 1 base, leaving 6 bases not matched to a gene. CDR3 amino acids: CASSLVLLAGGSYEQYF. The CDR3 nucleotides read TGTGCCAGCAGCTTGGTACTATTAGCGGGAGGGTCCTACGAGCAGTACTTC.

CDR3 DNA sequence: TGCAGCGTTGATGACGGGGCCCCTGCCTACGAGCAGTACTTC. Its translation is CSVDDGAPAYEQYF. V is TRBV29-1 and J is TRBJ2-7; D may correspond to TRBD1 or TRBD2 (5 bases each). V was clipped by 3 bases and J by 2 bases, with 14 bases between them. The CDR3 length is 14 residues. Germline V gives CDR1 SQVTM, CDR2 ANQGSEA.